One and the same sample provided the 27 T cell receptor beta chains below, sequenced in a study of control samples from healthy donors and cancer patients. Profiled with immunoSEQ multiplex PCR; TCRdb holds only in-frame clones, not every one. The table shows 150,000 to 200,000 clones, with 91% occurring only once. Sequences were obtained from blood. These receptors came from a woman aged 30 to 39 in good health.

As concerns this clone: This sample also contains other DNA sequences that code for the same CDR3. This sequence joins TRBV9 and TRBJ1-4; 8 bases align to TRBD1. The germline gives CDR1 SGDLS, CDR2 YYNGEE. J lost 5 bases, V lost 4 bases, and 7 bases had no gene match. The CDR3 consists of 15 residues. CDR3 loop: CASSPRDRLNEKLFF. The CDR3 DNA reads as TGTGCCAGCAGCCCCCGGGACAGGCTCAATGAAAAACTGTTTTTT.

This chain connects TRBV3-1 (or the pseudogene TRBV3-2) to TRBJ1-4, with D unresolved. CDR3 size: 15 residues. Germline-derived CDR1 and CDR2 are LGHDT and YNNKEL (reference sequence). V shed 0 bases and J shed 0 bases, with 5 bases lying between them. CDR3 coding DNA: TGTGCCAGCAGCCAAGACACAGCAACTAATGAAAAACTGTTTTTT. This translates into CASSQDTATNEKLFF.

CDR3 nucleotide sequence: TGTGCTAGTGGTTTGGTAATCAGGGCGGAGGCTGAAGCTTTCTTT. Amino acid sequence: CASGLVIRAEAEAFF. The V gene is TRBV12-5, the J gene TRBJ1-1; tentatively, D is TRBD1 (5 bases). The CDR3 runs 15 residues. V lost 0 bases, J lost 6 bases, and 14 bases lay in between. Germline assignment: CDR1 LGHNT and CDR2 FRNRAP.

This chain joins TRBV10-3 and TRBJ2-7, with 11 bases aligning to TRBD2. CDR1 and CDR2 from the germline V gene are ENHRY and SYGVKD. With V trimmed by 6 bases and J by 0 bases, 4 bases remained unmatched. The CDR3 length is 15 residues. This CDR3 is CAIRSSGGSSYEQYF. For the CDR3, the DNA is TGTGCCATCAGGTCTAGCGGGGGGAGCTCCTACGAGCAGTACTTC.

The rearrangement uses TRBV7-9 and TRBJ1-2; 7 positions agree with TRBD1. With V trimmed by 2 bases and J by 2 bases, 2 bases remained unmatched. The CDR3 totals 14 residues. Germline V gene data show CDR1 as SEHNR and CDR2 as FQNEAQ (reference sequence). The CDR3 DNA follows: TGTGCCAGCAGCTTAAAGGGACAGAACTATGGCTACACCTTC. Translated, it gives CASSLKGQNYGYTF.

With regard to this clone: Other DNA sequences in this sample translate to the same CDR3. The chain has TRBV27 and TRBJ1-5; D is unresolved. The V end lost 1 base, the J end lost 6 bases, and 7 bases lay between the germline ends. Germline assignment: CDR1 MNHEY and CDR2 SMNVEV (reference sequence). The CDR3 has 13 residues. CDR3 DNA sequence: TGTGCCAGCAGTTTATTATGGGGTCAGCCCCAGCATTTT. Translated: CASSLLWGQPQHF.

J is TRBJ2-1 and V is TRBV5-1; D ambiguous. CDR3 size: 15 residues. The V end lost 2 bases, the J end lost 0 bases, and 9 bases lay between the germline ends. The germline V gene encodes CDR1 SGHRS and CDR2 YFSETQ. CDR3 sequence reads: CASSFASNSYNEQFF. As DNA, the CDR3 is TGCGCCAGCAGCTTCGCCAGCAACTCCTACAATGAGCAGTTCTTC.

This chain connects TRBV27 to TRBJ2-5, with 10 bases aligning to TRBD1. The ends lost 6 bases at V and 4 bases at J; junction bases unmatched: 5. This CDR3 region has 14 residues. The germline CDR1 and CDR2 sequences are MNHEY and SMNVEV (reference sequence). The CDR3 nucleotides are TGTGCCAGCAGGGGCGGGACAGGGGCAGAGACCCAGTACTTC. It is translated as CASRGGTGAETQYF.

This clone occurred a few times. V is TRBV5-1 and J is TRBJ1-2; D perhaps matches TRBD1 (5 bases). Germline CDR1 is SGHRS and CDR2 is YFSETQ. CDR3 size: 14 residues. Trimming cost V 0 bases and J 8 bases, with 14 bases left between them. The CDR3 DNA reads as TGCGCCAGCAGCTTGGCCGGCAGGGCCTCAGGCTACACCTTC. This gives the protein CASSLAGRASGYTF.

The J gene is TRBJ1-1, the V gene TRBV11-3; no reliable D call. This CDR3 has 14 residues. The ends were cut back, 2 bases at V and 5 bases at J, with 12 bases in the middle. In germline, CDR1 is SGHNT, CDR2 YENEEA. CDR3 amino acids: CASSLRGFETEAFF. As DNA, the CDR3 is TGTGCCAGCAGCTTACGCGGGTTCGAGACTGAAGCTTTCTTT. Complete variable domain (other parts from reference TRBV11-3 and TRBJ1-1): EAGVVQSPRYKIIEKKQPVAFWCNPISGHNTLYWYLQNLGQGPELLIRYENEEAVDDSQLPKDRFSAERLKGVDSTLKIQPAELGDSAVYLCASSLRGFETEAFFGQGTRLTVV.

This chain joins TRBV19 and TRBJ2-2; 8 nucleotides match TRBD1. The V segment lost 3 bases and the J segment 1 base; nucleotides outside the gene matches: 1. This CDR3 spans 15 amino acids. Germline loops: CDR1 LNHDA, CDR2 SQIVND (reference sequence). The CDR3 sequence is CASSIGTGNTGELFF. The CDR3 DNA is TGTGCCAGTAGTATCGGGACAGGGAACACCGGGGAGCTGTTTTTT.

This chain connects TRBV10-3 to TRBJ1-1; TRBD1 might be the D (5 bases). V was cut by 0 bases and J by 5 bases, with 10 bases left in between. This CDR3 comprises 14 residues. From germline, CDR1 is ENHRY and CDR2 SYGVKD. The CDR3 sequence is CAISESGLVTEAFF. The DNA for the CDR3 is TGTGCCATCAGTGAGTCGGGGCTAGTGACTGAAGCTTTCTTT.

This clone was seen just once. The chain carries TRBV7-2 and TRBJ1-4; TRBD1 agrees at 8 bases. Germline V lookup: CDR1 SGHTA, CDR2 FQGNSA. The J segment lost 8 bases and the V segment lost 5 bases, leaving 10 bases of the junction unmatched. The CDR3 spans 15 residues. The CDR3 DNA follows: TGTGCCAGCAGCCCAAACAGGGGGTGGGGGGAAAAACTGTTTTTT. Its protein is CASSPNRGWGEKLFF.

The V call is TRBV5-1, the J call TRBJ2-4; D possibly corresponds to TRBD1 (6 bases). V lost 6 bases to trimming and J lost 0 bases, with 16 bases between them. The CDR3 runs 16 residues. In germline, CDR1 is SGHRS, CDR2 YFSETQ. The CDR3 DNA reads TGCGCCAGCACACCACAGGGAAATCTAGCCAAAAACATTCAGTACTTC. This gives the protein CASTPQGNLAKNIQYF.

This sequence joins TRBV7-9 and TRBJ2-1, with D uncertain. The CDR3 totals 12 residues. The V gene lost 1 base and the J gene lost 4 bases, with 2 bases spanning the gap. Germline CDR1 reads SEHNR; CDR2 reads FQNEAQ (reference sequence). In DNA form, the CDR3 reads TGTGCCAGCAGCTTAGGTTACAATGAGCAGTTCTTC. It specifies CASSLGYNEQFF.

J is TRBJ1-1 and V is TRBV6-5, with TRBD1 matching over 10 bases. Germline V gene sequence: CDR1 MNHEY, CDR2 SVGAGI. The length of the CDR3 is 14 residues. Trimming took 6 bases from V and 5 from J; bases not matched to a gene: 6. CDR3 DNA sequence: TGTGCCAGCAGCCCCGACAGGGGGCTAACTGAAGCTTTCTTT. This gives the protein CASSPDRGLTEAFF.

V and J are TRBV6-5 and TRBJ1-1, with TRBD1 matching over 10 bases. Germline V lookup: CDR1 MNHEY, CDR2 SVGAGI. V was clipped by 2 bases and J by 3 bases; unmatched bases: 0. This CDR3 is built from 14 residues. CDR3: CASSYGTGDTEAFF. The CDR3 DNA sequence: TGTGCCAGCAGTTACGGGACAGGGGACACTGAAGCTTTCTTT.

J is TRBJ2-1 and V is TRBV7-3, with 12 bases identical to TRBD2. The CDR3 spans 16 residues. V shed 2 bases and J 4 bases; nucleotides not matched to a gene: 3. CDR1 is SGHTA and CDR2 is FQGTGA in the germline V gene. CDR3 in DNA: TGTGCCAGCAGCTTACCACTAGCGGGAGGATACAATGAGCAGTTCTTC. This sequence encodes CASSLPLAGGYNEQFF.

The chain is built from TRBV5-6 and TRBJ2-1; possible D gene TRBD2, 6 bases. Germline loops: CDR1 SGHDT, CDR2 YYEEEE. This CDR3 spans 13 amino acids. Trimming left V 3 bases short and J 6 bases short, with 10 bases between. The CDR3 protein is CASSWDFANEQFF. For the CDR3, the DNA is TGTGCCAGCAGCTGGGACTTTGCCAATGAGCAGTTCTTC. Based on the CDR3 plus reference TRBV5-6 and TRBJ2-1, the full variable domain is DAGVTQSPTHLIKTRGQQVTLRCSPKSGHDTVSWYQQALGQGPQFIFQYYEEEERQRGNFPDRFSGHQFPNYSSELNVNALLLGDSALYLCASSWDFANEQFFGPGTRLTVL.

A word on this clone: The identical CDR3 is also encoded by other nucleotide sequences in the sample. The CDR3: CASSSRGSDNEQFF. DNA of the CDR3: TGTGCCAGCAGTTCTCGAGGGAGCGACAATGAGCAGTTCTTC. This chain connects TRBV6-6 to TRBJ2-1, with D possibly being TRBD2 (5 bases). This CDR3 spans 14 amino acids. V lost 4 bases and J lost 5, with 12 bases in between. In germline, CDR1 is MNHNY, CDR2 SVGAGI (reference sequence).

The chain employs TRBV10-3 and TRBJ2-3, with D uncertain. V was cut by 4 bases and J by 3 bases, with 2 bases left in between. Germline lookup yields CDR1 ENHRY and CDR2 SYGVKD. This CDR3 is built from 11 residues. The chain's CDR3 is CAISVTDTQYF. The CDR3 coding sequence is TGTGCCATCAGTGTTACAGATACGCAGTATTTT.

The gene calls are TRBV4-1 and TRBJ2-6; TRBD2 is a possible D gene (5 bases). The V gene lost 2 bases and the J gene lost 0 bases, with 11 bases spanning the gap. Per the germline V gene, CDR1 is MGHRA and CDR2 is YSYEKL. The CDR3 is 17 residues long. The CDR3 here is CASSQTSGSSGANVLTF. Here the CDR3 DNA reads TGCGCCAGCAGCCAAACTTCGGGGTCCTCTGGGGCCAACGTCCTGACTTTC.

The chain recombines TRBV27 with TRBJ2-7, with TRBD1 identical over 8 bases. The germline gives CDR1 MNHEY, CDR2 SMNVEV (reference sequence). The ends lost 4 bases at V and 3 bases at J; junction bases unmatched: 2. CDR3 length equals 13 residues. The CDR3 DNA follows: TGTGCCAGCAGTTCAGGGGGCGGCTACGAGCAGTACTTC. It translates to CASSSGGGYEQYF.

The chain employs TRBV24-1 and TRBJ1-5; no clear D gene. The CDR3 is made up of 13 amino acids. In germline, CDR1 is KGHDR, CDR2 SFDVKD. Trimming removed 0 bases from V and 7 bases from J, with 6 bases in between. The CDR3 DNA reads TGTGCCACCAGTGATTTGCTGGACCAGCCCCAGCATTTT. Its translation: CATSDLLDQPQHF.

The rearrangement uses TRBV11-3 and TRBJ2-3; 8 bases fit TRBD1. The junction had 6 bases not matched to a gene; V was cut back by 1 base and J by 3 bases. The CDR3 covers 16 residues. Looked up from germline, CDR1 is SGHNT and CDR2 is YENEEA. DNA of the CDR3: TGTGCCAGCAGCTTAGGTGGACAGGGCGAGACAGATACGCAGTATTTT. Translated: CASSLGGQGETDTQYF.

This clone has only one observation. The rearrangement joins TRBV3-1 (or the pseudogene TRBV3-2) to TRBJ1-5; D is unresolved. This CDR3 contains 14 residues. V lost 4 bases and J 0 bases, leaving 7 bases between the germline ends. From germline, CDR1 is LGHDT and CDR2 YNNKEL (reference sequence). The CDR3 DNA follows: TGTGCCAGCAGCCTACAAAGTAGCAATCAGCCCCAGCATTTT. Protein: CASSLQSSNQPQHF.

The chain is built from TRBV7-8 and TRBJ1-5, with 8 bases fitting TRBD1. V dropped 1 base and J dropped 2; count of bases not matched to a gene: 4. Germline V gives CDR1 SGHVS, CDR2 FQNEAQ. CDR3 size: 16 residues. For the CDR3, the DNA is TGTGCCAGCAGCTTAGAGGACAGGGCCGGCAATCAGCCCCAGCATTTT. Protein: CASSLEDRAGNQPQHF.